The 9 T cell receptor beta chains listed next were all sequenced from one sample in a study of CD8 T cells in Susac syndrome. With random hexamers, about 0.5 to 1 ug RNA was reverse transcribed. Using its own MiXCR run on the immunoSEQ multiplex PCR reads, TCRdb lists one record per CDR3 protein. The sample comprises about 180,000 distinct CDR3 sequences, approximately 96% of which are singletons, and about 0.15% rests with the top ten. Sequenced sample: CD8+ T cells from PBMCs. The receptors derive from a human donor with multiple sclerosis.

In DNA form, the CDR3 reads TGTGCCACCAGCAGAGGCGCGGTCCTGGAGACCCAGTACTTC. It codes for CATSRGAVLETQYF. This chain uses TRBV15 with TRBJ2-5; D not certain. The CDR3 covers 14 residues. Germline-derived CDR1 and CDR2 are LNHNV and YYDKDF (reference sequence). V was clipped by 1 base and J by 5 bases, with 11 bases between them.

V usage is TRBV5-1 and J usage is TRBJ2-5, with 8 nucleotides matching TRBD2. Unmatched junction bases numbered 2, after V lost 4 bases and J lost 3 bases. Germline V lookup: CDR1 SGHRS, CDR2 YFSETQ. The CDR3 sequence is 13 residues long. The CDR3 region has the DNA TGCGCCAGCAGCACGGGACTAGAAGAGACCCAGTACTTC. Residues: CASSTGLEETQYF. The full variable domain, with the rest looked up from reference TRBV5-1 and TRBJ2-5, is KAGVTQTPRYLIKTRGQQVTLSCSPISGHRSVSWYQQTPGQGLQFLFEYFSETQRNKGNFPGRFSGRQFSNSRSEMNVSTLELGDSALYLCASSTGLEETQYFGPGTRLLVL.

This clonotype has only one observation. Written as DNA, the CDR3 is TGCGCCAGCGGGAGGGGGCTAGCATCCGAGCAGTACTTC. Translated: CASGRGLASEQYF. The chain has TRBV5-1 and TRBJ2-7; possibly TRBD1 or TRBD2 for D (7 bases each). The CDR3 spans 13 residues. Trimming pared 7 bases from V and 6 bases from J, leaving 17 bases between. The V gene's germline CDR1 is SGHRS and CDR2 YFSETQ.

The rearrangement joins TRBV27 to TRBJ1-1; 7 nucleotides match TRBD1. The CDR3 contains 14 residues. Germline loops: CDR1 MNHEY, CDR2 SMNVEV (reference sequence). V trimming: 6 bases; J trimming: 3 bases; junction bases outside the gene matches: 7. As DNA, the CDR3 is TGTGCCAGCAGCCAACAGGGGCTCTACACTGAAGCTTTCTTT. Translated, it gives CASSQQGLYTEAFF.

V and J are TRBV2 and TRBJ2-3, with 10 nucleotides matching TRBD2. The V gene end was trimmed by 5 bases and the J gene end by 6 bases; junction bases not matched to a gene: 8. The CDR3 runs to 15 residues. CDR1 is SNHLY and CDR2 is FYNNEI in the germline V gene. CDR3 amino acids: CASSPSGSVADTQYF. For the CDR3, the DNA is TGTGCCAGCAGTCCTAGCGGGAGTGTGGCGGATACGCAGTATTTT.

The chain uses TRBV29-1 and TRBJ1-1; D not resolved. Germline assignment: CDR1 SQVTM and CDR2 ANQGSEA. Trimming cost V 5 bases and J 4 bases, with 11 bases left between them. The CDR3 is 12 amino acids. CDR3 sequence: CSVPEGGTEAFF. CDR3 in DNA: TGCAGCGTTCCCGAAGGAGGCACTGAAGCTTTCTTT.

The V gene is TRBV29-1, the J gene TRBJ2-7; D perhaps matches TRBD1 (6 bases). Trimming took 5 bases from V and 3 from J, leaving 14 bases between them. The V gene's germline CDR1 is SQVTM and CDR2 ANQGSEA. There are 13 residues in the CDR3. CDR3 sequence: CSVYGQGHYEQYF. CDR3 in DNA: TGCAGCGTTTATGGGCAGGGGCACTACGAGCAGTACTTC.

The chain combines TRBV9 with TRBJ2-5; 12 nucleotides agree with TRBD2. V lost 0 bases to trimming and J lost 3 bases; unmatched junction nucleotides: 6. The CDR3 loop spans 17 amino acids. Germline CDR1 SGDLS, CDR2 YYNGEE. The CDR3 sequence is CASSVVGLAGPEETQYF. The CDR3 coding sequence is TGTGCCAGCAGCGTAGTCGGACTAGCGGGACCCGAAGAGACCCAGTACTTC.

This chain joins TRBV27 and TRBJ2-5; 12 bases fit TRBD1. The V and J ends lost 2 bases and 5 bases, in that order; junction bases with no gene match: 6. The CDR3 length is 16 residues. Looked up from germline, CDR1 is MNHEY and CDR2 is SMNVEV (reference sequence). The CDR3 region is CASSLLGTGGGETQYF. In DNA, the CDR3 is TGTGCCAGCAGTTTACTGGGGACAGGGGGCGGGGAGACCCAGTACTTC.